This paragraph covers one TCR beta chain sequence. The sample is drawn from a study of blood T cells in healthy people across ages. Germline assignment: CDR1 MGHRA and CDR2 YSYEKL. This CDR3 is 14 amino acids long. V shed 4 bases, J shed 6 bases, and the junction held 7 bases outside the gene matches. Combining a sample-barcoded 5' primer with a J-beta primer mix, a second PCR ran for roughly 7 to 12 cycles. TCRdb reanalysed the 5' RACE reads using MiXCR and keeps one entry per CDR3 protein. The sample holds about 670,000 distinct CDR3 sequences, over 40% seen once. Total RNA was isolated from each sample in quantities of at least 5 micrograms.

The sample was blood. The sequence derives from a woman older than 75 in good health. The chain is built from TRBV4-1 and TRBJ2-5, with 8 bases aligning to TRBD2. The CDR3 DNA sequence: TGCGCCAGCAGCCTAGTGACTAGCGAGCAGACCCAGTACTTC. Translated, it gives CASSLVTSEQTQYF.